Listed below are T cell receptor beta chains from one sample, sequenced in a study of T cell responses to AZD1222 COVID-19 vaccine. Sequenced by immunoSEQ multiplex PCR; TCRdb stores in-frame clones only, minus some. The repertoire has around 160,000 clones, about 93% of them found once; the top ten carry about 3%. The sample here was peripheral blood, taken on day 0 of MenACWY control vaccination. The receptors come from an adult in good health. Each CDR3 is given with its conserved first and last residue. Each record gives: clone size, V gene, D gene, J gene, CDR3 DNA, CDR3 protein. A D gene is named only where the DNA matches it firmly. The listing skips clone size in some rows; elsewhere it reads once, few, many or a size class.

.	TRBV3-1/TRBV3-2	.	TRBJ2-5	TGTGCCAGCAGCCATTGGAGCGGCCAAGGGGAGACCCAGTACTTC	CASSHWSGQGETQYF
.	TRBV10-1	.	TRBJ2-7	TGCGCCAGCAGCGGCGGGACAGCTTACGAGCAGTACTTC	CASSGGTAYEQYF
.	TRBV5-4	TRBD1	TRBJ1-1	TGTGCCAGTAGGGACAGATTTTTCACTGAAGCTTTCTTT	CASRDRFFTEAFF
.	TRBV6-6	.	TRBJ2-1	TGTGCCAGCAGTTTCATTGGGGTAACCTACAATGAGCAGTTCTTC	CASSFIGVTYNEQFF
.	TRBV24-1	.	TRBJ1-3	TGTGCCACCAGTGACTTGGGATCCTCTGGAAACACCATATATTTT	CATSDLGSSGNTIYF
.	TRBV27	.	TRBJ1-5	TGTGCCAGCAGTCTAAGTTGGAGCAATCAGCCCCAGCATTTT	CASSLSWSNQPQHF
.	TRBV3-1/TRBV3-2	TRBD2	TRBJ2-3	TGTGCCAGCAGCCAAGTAGGGACTAGCGGTACAGATACGCAGTATTTT	CASSQVGTSGTDTQYF
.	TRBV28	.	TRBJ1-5	TGTGCCAGCAGCGGACTGAGCAATCAGCCCCAGCATTTT	CASSGLSNQPQHF
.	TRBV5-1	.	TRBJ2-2	TGCGCCAGCAGCTTGGCCGGGGACGGGGAGCTGTTTTTT	CASSLAGDGELFF
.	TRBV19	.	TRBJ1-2	TGTGCCAGTAGTATGTCGGGGACGGTGCACTATGGCTACACCTTC	CASSMSGTVHYGYTF
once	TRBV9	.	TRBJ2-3	TGTGCCAGCAGCGTAGGGAATCCGGACTCCACAGATACGCAGTATTTT	CASSVGNPDSTDTQYF
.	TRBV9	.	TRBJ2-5	TGTGCCAGCAGCGTTATATCAGGGCCTCCCGCGACCCAGTACTTC	CASSVISGPPATQYF
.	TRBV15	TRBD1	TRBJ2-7	TGTGCCACCAAGAAGACAGGGACCTACGAGCAGTACTTC	CATKKTGTYEQYF
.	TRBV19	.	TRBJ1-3	TGTGCCAGTAGTATCCTGTCAGCGTCTGGAAACACCATATATTTT	CASSILSASGNTIYF
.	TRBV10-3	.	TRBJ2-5	TGTGCCATCAGTGAGTCCGGGGAAGAGACCCAGTACTTC	CAISESGEETQYF
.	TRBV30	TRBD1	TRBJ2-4	TGTGCCTGGAGTGTACCGGACAGGGGGCTAGCCAAAAACATTCAGTACTTC	CAWSVPDRGLAKNIQYF
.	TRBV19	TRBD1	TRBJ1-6	TGTGCCAGTAGTATAGATAGGACAGGGTCGAATTCACCCCTCCACTTT	CASSIDRTGSNSPLHF
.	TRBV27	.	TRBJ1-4	TGTGCCAGCGGGCGAGGGGGGGCAACTAATGAAAAACTGTTTTTT	CASGRGGATNEKLFF
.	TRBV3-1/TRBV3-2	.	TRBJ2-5	TGTGCCAGCAGCCAAGCGGAGACCCAGTACTTC	CASSQAETQYF
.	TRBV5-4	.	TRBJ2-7	TGTGCCAGCAGCCCTACAGGGTTCTACGAGCAGTACTTC	CASSPTGFYEQYF
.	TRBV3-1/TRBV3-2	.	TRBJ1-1	TGTGCCAGCAGCCAAGATGCGCAGAGGGGCACTGAAGCTTTCTTT	CASSQDAQRGTEAFF
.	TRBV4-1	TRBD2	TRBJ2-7	TGCGCCAGCAGCCACAGGATTGGGGCTAGCGGTTACTACGAGCAGTACTTC	CASSHRIGASGYYEQYF
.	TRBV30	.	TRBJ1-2	TGTGCCTGGGCCCGGGACACCAATGGCTACACCTTC	CAWARDTNGYTF
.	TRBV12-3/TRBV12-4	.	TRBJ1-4	TGTGCCAGCAGTTTACAAGAAAATGAAAAACTGTTTTTT	CASSLQENEKLFF
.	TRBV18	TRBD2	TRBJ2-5	TGTGCCAGCTCATCTGTAGCGGGAGGAGGGGAGACCCAGTACTTC	CASSSVAGGGETQYF
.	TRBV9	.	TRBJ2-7	TGTGCCAGCAGCGTAGGGGTCTGGGCAGAAAGCTACGAGCAGTACTTC	CASSVGVWAESYEQYF
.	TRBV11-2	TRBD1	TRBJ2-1	TGTGCCAGCAGCGCCCTCCGTGGGACAGGGGTCTACAATGAGCAGTTCTTC	CASSALRGTGVYNEQFF
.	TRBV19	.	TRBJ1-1	TGTGCCAGCCGGGACGCTTACACTGAAGCTTTCTTT	CASRDAYTEAFF
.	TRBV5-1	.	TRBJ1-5	TGCGCCAGCAGCGTAAATCAGCCCCAGCATTTT	CASSVNQPQHF
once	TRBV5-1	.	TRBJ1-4	TGCGCCAGCAGCGAAGGAAAGGGTGGTGAAAAACTGTTTTTT	CASSEGKGGEKLFF
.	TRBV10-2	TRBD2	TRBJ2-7	TGCGCCAGCAGTGAATTAGCGGGAGTCTACGAGCAGTACTTC	CASSELAGVYEQYF
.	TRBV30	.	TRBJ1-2	TGTGCCTCTTCCGGATGGGGGGCGGGTGGCTACACCTTC	CASSGWGAGGYTF